This TCR beta chain was sequenced in a study of cytomegalovirus exposure and HLA in healthy donors. Assay: immunoSEQ multiplex PCR; the TCRdb copy retains only in-frame clones and omits some. Among approximately 160,000 clones listed, roughly 91% were seen once. Study-wide points: Altogether, about 160 TCR beta chains were recorded as cytomegalovirus-associated.

As concerns this clone: Its target is not known. The same CDR3 also results from other DNA sequences found in this sample.

The sequencing sample was made of PBMCs. The clonotype comes from a woman aged 18-29 years in good health and CMV-seropositive.

CDR3 DNA: TGTGCCAGCAGCGTAGGACTAGCGGGAACCGATACGCAGTATTTT. Translating gives CASSVGLAGTDTQYF. The chain recombines TRBV9 with TRBJ2-3, with TRBD2 identical over 11 bases. V was pared by 0 bases and J by 6 bases, with 3 bases of the junction left unmatched. The CDR3 consists of 15 residues. Germline lookup yields CDR1 SGDLS and CDR2 YYNGEE.